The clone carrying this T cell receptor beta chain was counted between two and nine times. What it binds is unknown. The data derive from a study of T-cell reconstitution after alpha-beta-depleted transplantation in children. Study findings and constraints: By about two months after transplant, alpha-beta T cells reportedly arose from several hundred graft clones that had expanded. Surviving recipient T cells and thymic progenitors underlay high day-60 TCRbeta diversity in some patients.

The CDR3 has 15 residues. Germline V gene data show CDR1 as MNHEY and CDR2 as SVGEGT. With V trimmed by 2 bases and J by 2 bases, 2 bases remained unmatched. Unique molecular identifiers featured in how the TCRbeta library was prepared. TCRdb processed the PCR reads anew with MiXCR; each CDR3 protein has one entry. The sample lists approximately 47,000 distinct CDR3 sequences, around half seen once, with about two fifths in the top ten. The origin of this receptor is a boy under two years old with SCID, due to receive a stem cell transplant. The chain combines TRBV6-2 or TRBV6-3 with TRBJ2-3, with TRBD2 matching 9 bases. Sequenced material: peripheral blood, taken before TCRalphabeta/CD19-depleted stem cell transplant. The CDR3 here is CASSYGGGATDTQYF. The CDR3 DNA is TGTGCCAGCAGTTACGGCGGGGGGGCCACAGATACGCAGTATTTT.